This T cell receptor beta chain was recovered during a study of cytomegalovirus exposure and HLA in healthy donors. Background on the study: HLA-typed donors were the source of 82 million or so unique TCRs, which an early data release held.

Concerning this clone: No antigen is known for it.

Germline V gene sequence: CDR1 MNHNS, CDR2 SASEGT. V was clipped by 4 bases and J by 1 base, with 7 bases between them. The CDR3 spans 13 residues. PCR was performed using 60 Vbeta and 13 Jbeta primers. Under the authors' procedure: Counted up in a later analysis, unique TCR beta chains came to about 80 million, with about 10 million shared. Profiled with immunoSEQ multiplex PCR; TCRdb holds only in-frame clones, not every one. The V and J calls and clone size were taken over from that table, and D and trimming were inferred from the DNA. The repertoire has roughly 250,000 clones, around 80% of them found once; the top ten carry roughly 0.31%. The study's findings and limits: There were several of the most significant clusters that appeared linked to common viral pathogens in a later analysis. Presence/absence analyses assumed roughly uniform sequencing depth across donors.

The sequence came from a girl aged 2-10 years in good health and CMV-seronegative. The rearrangement uses TRBV6-1 and TRBJ1-1; possibly TRBD1 for D (6 bases). The specimen sequenced was PBMCs. Here the CDR3 reads CASSAQGNTEAFF. The CDR3 DNA is TGTGCCAGCAGTGCACAGGGGAACACTGAAGCTTTCTTT.